These T cell receptor beta chains were read from a single sample in a study of shared clonotypes between healthy human individuals. Measured with immunoSEQ multiplex PCR; TCRdb has only the in-frame clones, and not every one. The sample has 400,000 or so clones, just over 95% seen once; the top ten hold 0.32%. Sequences were obtained from memory CD8+ T cells sorted from blood. The receptors derive from a man younger than 45 in good health. CDR3s include the opening cysteine and the closing phenylalanine or tryptophan. D genes are given only for firm matches. A row's size may be missing; if present it is once, few, many or a size class.

J gene | clone size | D gene | V gene | CDR3 DNA | CDR3 protein
TRBJ2-3 | . | . | TRBV7-9 | TGTGCCAGCAGCTTCCCAGATACGCAGTATTTT | CASSFPDTQYF
TRBJ1-3 | . | . | TRBV4-2 | TGTGCCAGCAGCCAAGACAGGACTACCGGAAACACCATATATTTT | CASSQDRTTGNTIYF
TRBJ2-1 | . | . | TRBV20-1 | TGCAGTGCTTTCAATGAGCAGTTCTTC | CSAFNEQFF
TRBJ2-7 | . | TRBD2 | TRBV10-3 | TGTGCCATCAGTGAGTGGCTAGCGGGAGTATACGAGCAGTACTTC | CAISEWLAGVYEQYF
TRBJ2-2 | once | TRBD1 | TRBV5-1 | TGCGCCAGCAGCCTGGGGACAGGGGGGACCGGGGAGCTGTTTTTT | CASSLGTGGTGELFF
TRBJ1-1 | . | TRBD1 | TRBV27 | TGTGCCAGCAGTTTAACGGGAGGACAGGGAGGTGAAGCTTTCTTT | CASSLTGGQGGEAFF
TRBJ1-1 | once | . | TRBV19 | TGTGCCAGTACCCCGGGACATCTCCGCCTGAACACTGAAGCTTTCTTT | CASTPGHLRLNTEAFF
TRBJ2-3 | once | . | TRBV15 | TGTGCCACCAGCAGTGGGACGGGGGATACGCAGTATTTT | CATSSGTGDTQYF
TRBJ2-2 | . | TRBD2 | TRBV10-1 | TGCGCCAGCAGTGAGTCAGGCGGGAGTAGCACCGGGGAGCTGTTTTTT | CASSESGGSSTGELFF
TRBJ2-3 | . | . | TRBV15 | TGTGCCACCAGCAGACTCGACAGGAGGCGGACCCGAGATACGCAGTATTTT | CATSRLDRRRTRDTQYF